This paragraph reports one T cell receptor (beta chain). This specimen belongs to a study of blood T cell repertoires in COVID-19. This CDR3 is built from 13 residues. Germline V gene lookup returns CDR1 LNHDA and CDR2 SQIVND (reference sequence). The V end was cut by 3 bases, the J end by 7 bases, with 7 bases between. Data came from immunoSEQ multiplex PCR; TCRdb stores just in-frame clones and leaves some out. The repertoire includes 140,000 to 150,000 clones, under 90% of them detected once, and more than 6.5% sits in the top ten. The source of this sequence is a human donor in a cohort sampled during active COVID-19. This chain joins TRBV19 and TRBJ1-6; D unclear. Specimen: peripheral blood. The CDR3 reads CASSMSRNSPLHF. In DNA form, the CDR3 reads TGTGCCAGTAGTATGTCTAGAAATTCACCCCTCCACTTT.